A single T cell receptor beta chain is shown here with its context. Its antigen is not identified. The data were obtained in a study of cytomegalovirus exposure and HLA in healthy donors. Study conclusions and caveats: Overall, roughly 160 TCR beta chains were annotated as cytomegalovirus-associated. Rare TCR sequences dominated, though some public TCRs recurred in many donors.

The CDR3 is made up of 12 amino acids. In germline, CDR1 is MNHNS, CDR2 SASEGT. The ends lost 6 bases at V and 8 bases at J; junction bases unmatched: 3. TCRdb keeps only in-frame clones here, not all; method: immunoSEQ multiplex PCR. The sample has more than 95,000 clones, about 85% seen once. This chain links TRBV6-1 with TRBJ1-4, with TRBD1 matching over 7 bases. This clonotype originated in a woman aged 18-29 years in good health and CMV-seropositive. The sample consisted of PBMCs. CDR3 amino acids: CASRGQFEKLFF. The CDR3 DNA is TGTGCCAGCAGGGGACAGTTCGAAAAACTGTTTTTT.